This record looks at one T cell receptor (beta chain) sequence and its context. Trimming removed 5 bases at V and 2 bases at J, with 9 bases between. The CDR3 has 13 residues. The V gene's germline CDR1 is MNHEY and CDR2 SMNVEV (reference sequence). This sample stems from a study of cytomegalovirus exposure and HLA in healthy donors. Researchers ran the PCR with 60 Vbeta and 13 Jbeta primers. This table comes from immunoSEQ multiplex PCR, and its TCRdb copy is limited to in-frame clones, with some not included. The sample includes 150,000 to 200,000 clones, around 81% of them seen just once. The TCR comes from a woman aged 18-29 years in good health and CMV-seropositive. The sample was PBMCs. J is TRBJ1-2 and V is TRBV27, with D possibly matching TRBD1 (5 bases). The CDR3 loop reads CASSLQENYGYTF. CDR3 in DNA: TGTGCCAGCAGTCTACAGGAAAACTATGGCTACACCTTC.